This entry lists 10 T cell receptor beta chains sequenced from one sample in a study of tumor and adjacent non-tumor tissue in lung cancer. TCRbeta libraries were built with three rounds of nested PCR, modified from ARM-PCR. A single record per CDR3 protein comes from TCRdb applying MiXCR to the multiplex PCR reads. The sample records around 140,000 distinct CDR3 sequences, approximately 70% being singletons. The template was RNA from unsorted bulk tissue. Material: lung tumor tissue. These receptors all come from a man between 60 and 75 years old with small cell lung cancer.

On this clonotype itself: The junction shows a germline mismatch at one end, possibly a read error. The V and J genes are TRBV11-2 and TRBJ2-3; 9 positions agree with TRBD2. Germline V gives CDR1 SGHAT, CDR2 FQNNGV. The CDR3 has 15 amino acids. The DNA for the CDR3 is TGTGCCAGCAGCTTATCTCTAGCGGGATCAGATACCCAGTATTTT. It is translated as CASSLSLAGSDTQYF.

The rearrangement uses TRBV24-1 and TRBJ2-1; 9 bases fit TRBD1. Germline V lookup: CDR1 KGHDR, CDR2 SFDVKD. The J segment lost 6 bases and the V segment lost 10 bases, leaving 12 bases of the junction unmatched. The CDR3 covers 15 residues. The chain's CDR3 is CATEGTGTRGNEQFF. The CDR3 nucleotides read TGTGCCACAGAAGGGACAGGGACCCGGGGCAATGAGCAGTTCTTC.

Worth noting for this clonotype: A much larger clone sits a single nucleotide away, making a read error possible. V usage is TRBV20-1 and J usage is TRBJ2-3; D is possibly TRBD2 (6 bases). The CDR3 loop spans 16 amino acids. Germline CDR1 DFQATT, CDR2 SNEGSKA (reference sequence). The CDR3, as DNA: TGCAGTGCTAGAGATGGAGCGGGCCTCAGGGAAGATATGCAGTATTTT. Amino acid sequence: CSARDGAGLREDMQYF.

This clonotype was detected ten times or more. The chain has TRBV29-1 and TRBJ1-2; TRBD1 aligns across 10 bases. In germline, CDR1 is SQVTM, CDR2 ANQGSEA. V lost 7 bases, J lost 4 bases, and 3 bases stayed unmatched. The CDR3 is 12 residues long. The CDR3 DNA is TGCAGCGCTAGGGACAGGGGCTATGGCTACACCTTC. Its protein product is CSARDRGYGYTF.

This sequence joins TRBV6-1 and TRBJ2-7, with 11 bases fitting TRBD1. Per germline, CDR1 MNHNS and CDR2 SASEGT. This CDR3 region has 14 residues. The CDR3 loop is CASTQDRGLYEQYV. The CDR3 region has the DNA TGTGCCAGCACACAGGACAGGGGGCTCTACGAGCAGTATGTC.

Points on this clonotype: The junction shows a germline mismatch at one end, possibly a read error. The chain has TRBV11-2 and TRBJ2-5; D not certain. Germline V CDR1 and CDR2: SGHAT, FQNNGV. The CDR3 has 14 amino acids. CDR3 protein: CTSSIDPYRETQHF. The CDR3, as DNA: TGTACCAGCAGCATTGACCCGTACCGAGAGACCCAGCACTTC. Supplemented by reference TRBV11-2 and TRBJ2-5, the full variable domain reads EAGVAQSPRYKIIEKRQSVAFWCNPISGHATLYWYQQILGQGPKLLIQFQNNGVVDDSQLPKDRFSAERLKGVDSTLKIQPAKLEDSAVYLCTSSIDPYRETQHFGPGTRLLVL.

This chain's CDR3 is CASSPRPRAVAGVRETQYF. The CDR3 region has the DNA TGTGCCAGCTCACCACGTCCCCGTGCGGTAGCGGGAGTGAGAGAGACCCAGTACTTC. The rearrangement links TRBV18 to TRBJ2-5; 9 bases agree with TRBD2. The V segment lost 1 base and the J segment 4 bases; nucleotides outside the gene matches: 16. Germline CDR1 is KGHSH and CDR2 is LQKENI. The length of the CDR3 is 19 residues.

Concerning this clonotype itself: The junction departs from the called germline gene at one end, perhaps through a read error. The chain recombines TRBV30 with TRBJ2-1, with 8 bases lining up with TRBD1. CDR3 length equals 13 residues. The germline gives CDR1 GTSNPN, CDR2 SVGIG (reference sequence). The DNA for the CDR3 is TGTGCCTGGAATACGGGACAGGACGATGAGCTGTTCTTC. Translation: CAWNTGQDDELFF.

There are many counts of this clonotype. The chain joins TRBV4-1 to TRBJ2-1; D is ambiguous. The germline V gene encodes CDR1 MGHRA and CDR2 YSYEKL. The CDR3 extends over 14 amino acids. Trimming took off 0 bases at V and 9 bases at J, with 12 bases between the two ends. CDR3 nucleotide sequence: TGCGCCAGCAGCCAAGAAACGAGTACCGGTGAGCAGTTCTTC. This gives the protein CASSQETSTGEQFF.

This clonotype showed up just once. The genes are TRBV6-1 and TRBJ2-7, with a weak D call TRBD2 (5 bases). Germline V lookup: CDR1 MNHNS, CDR2 SASEGT. This CDR3 contains 16 residues. CDR3: CTSSGRNTGHHYEQYV. The DNA for the CDR3 is TGTACCAGCAGTGGGAGAAACACCGGGCACCATTACGAGCAGTACGTC.